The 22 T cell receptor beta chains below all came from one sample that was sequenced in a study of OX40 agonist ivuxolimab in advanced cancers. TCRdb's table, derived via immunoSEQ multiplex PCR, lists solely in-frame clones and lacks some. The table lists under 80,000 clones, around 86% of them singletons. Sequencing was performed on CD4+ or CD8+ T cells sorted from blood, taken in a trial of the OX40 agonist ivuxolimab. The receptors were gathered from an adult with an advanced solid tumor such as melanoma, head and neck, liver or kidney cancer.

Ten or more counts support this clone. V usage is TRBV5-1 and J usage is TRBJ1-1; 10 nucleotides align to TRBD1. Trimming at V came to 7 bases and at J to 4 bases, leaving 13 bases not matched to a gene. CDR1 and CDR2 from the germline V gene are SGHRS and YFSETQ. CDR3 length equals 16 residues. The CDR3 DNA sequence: TGCGCCAGCGGAAGTACCGGGACAGGGGATAGCACTGAAGCTTTCTTT. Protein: CASGSTGTGDSTEAFF.

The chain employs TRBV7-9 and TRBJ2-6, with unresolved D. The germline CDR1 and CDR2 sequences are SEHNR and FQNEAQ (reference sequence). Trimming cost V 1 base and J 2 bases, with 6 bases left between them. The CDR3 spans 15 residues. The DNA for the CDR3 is TGTGCCAGCAGCTTAGAGAGAGCTGGGGCCAACGTCCTGACTTTC. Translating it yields CASSLERAGANVLTF.

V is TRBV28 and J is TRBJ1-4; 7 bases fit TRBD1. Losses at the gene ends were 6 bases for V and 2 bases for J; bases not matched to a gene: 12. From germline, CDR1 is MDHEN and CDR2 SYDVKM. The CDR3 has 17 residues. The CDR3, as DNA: TGTGCCAGCAGATACTCAGGGGGTCTGGGGACTAATGAAAAACTGTTTTTT. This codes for CASRYSGGLGTNEKLFF.

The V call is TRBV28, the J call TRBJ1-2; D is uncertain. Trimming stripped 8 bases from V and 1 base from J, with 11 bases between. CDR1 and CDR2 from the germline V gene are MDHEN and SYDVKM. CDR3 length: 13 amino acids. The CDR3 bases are TGTGCCAGCCGGACGGCCGGTAACTATGGCTACACCTTC. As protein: CASRTAGNYGYTF.

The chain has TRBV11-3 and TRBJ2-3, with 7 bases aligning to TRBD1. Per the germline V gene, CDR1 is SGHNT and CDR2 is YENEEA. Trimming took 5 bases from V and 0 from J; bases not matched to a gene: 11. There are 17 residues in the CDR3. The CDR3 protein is CASSATRGYASTDTQYF. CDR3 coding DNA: TGTGCCAGCAGCGCCACCAGGGGGTATGCCAGCACAGATACGCAGTATTTT.

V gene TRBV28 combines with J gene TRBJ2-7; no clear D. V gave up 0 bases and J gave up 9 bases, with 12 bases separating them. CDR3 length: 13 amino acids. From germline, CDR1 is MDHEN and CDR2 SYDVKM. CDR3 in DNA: TGTGCCAGCAGTTTATGGTTGGCCCCCGGGCAGTACTTC. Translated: CASSLWLAPGQYF.

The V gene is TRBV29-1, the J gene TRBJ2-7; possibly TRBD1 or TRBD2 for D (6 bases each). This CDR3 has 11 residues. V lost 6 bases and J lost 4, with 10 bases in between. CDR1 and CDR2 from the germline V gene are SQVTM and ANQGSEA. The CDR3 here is CSVRGPYEQYF. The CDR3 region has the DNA TGCAGCGTCCGGGGGCCGTACGAGCAGTACTTC.

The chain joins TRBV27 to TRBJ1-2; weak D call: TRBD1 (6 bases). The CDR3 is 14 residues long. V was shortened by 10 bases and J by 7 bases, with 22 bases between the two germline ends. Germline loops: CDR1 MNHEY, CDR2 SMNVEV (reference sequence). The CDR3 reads CATGEEGDPFGYTF. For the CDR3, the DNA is TGTGCCACCGGGGAGGAGGGGGACCCTTTTGGCTACACCTTC.

CDR3 DNA sequence: TGTGCCAGCAGCTTAGATGGTAGCGGGAGTTATGAGCAGTTCTTC. It codes for CASSLDGSGSYEQFF. The chain joins TRBV7-2 to TRBJ2-1; 9 nucleotides match TRBD2. The V and J ends lost 1 base and 8 bases, in that order; junction bases with no gene match: 6. Germline CDR1 and CDR2: SGHTA and FQGNSA. CDR3 length: 15 amino acids.

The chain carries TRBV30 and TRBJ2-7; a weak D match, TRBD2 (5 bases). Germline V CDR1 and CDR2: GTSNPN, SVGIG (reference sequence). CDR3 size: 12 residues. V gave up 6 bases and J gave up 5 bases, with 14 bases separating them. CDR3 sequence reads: CACRRFSDEQYF. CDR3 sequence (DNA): TGTGCCTGCCGGAGGTTTTCGGACGAGCAGTACTTC. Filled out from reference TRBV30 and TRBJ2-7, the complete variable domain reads SQTIHQWPATLVQPVGSPLSLECTVEGTSNPNLYWYRQAAGRGLQLLFYSVGIGQISSEVPQNLSASRPQDRQFILSSKKLLLSDSGFYLCACRRFSDEQYFGPGTRLTVT.

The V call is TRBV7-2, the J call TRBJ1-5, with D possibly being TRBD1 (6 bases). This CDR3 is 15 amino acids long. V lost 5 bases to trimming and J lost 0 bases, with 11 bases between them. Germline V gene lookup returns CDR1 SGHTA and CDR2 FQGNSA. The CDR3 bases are TGTGCCAGCAGCCGGACAGTCAATAGCAATCAGCCCCAGCATTTT. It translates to CASSRTVNSNQPQHF.

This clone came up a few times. CDR3 nucleotide sequence: TGTGCCAGCAGCTCCGAGGGGGGACAGGTCTCTGGAAACACCATATATTTT. Translated: CASSSEGGQVSGNTIYF. This sequence joins TRBV7-6 and TRBJ1-3; 8 bases line up with TRBD1. This CDR3 has 17 amino acids. Germline V CDR1 and CDR2: SGHVS, FNYEAQ. Trimming removed 4 bases from V and 0 bases from J; junction bases left unmatched: 8.

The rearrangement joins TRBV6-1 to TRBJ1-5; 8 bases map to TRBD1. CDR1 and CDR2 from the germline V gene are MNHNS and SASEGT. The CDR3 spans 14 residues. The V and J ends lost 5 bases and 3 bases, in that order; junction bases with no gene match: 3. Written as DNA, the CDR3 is TGTGCCAGCAGTTGGACAGGGACCAATCAGCCCCAGCATTTT. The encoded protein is CASSWTGTNQPQHF.

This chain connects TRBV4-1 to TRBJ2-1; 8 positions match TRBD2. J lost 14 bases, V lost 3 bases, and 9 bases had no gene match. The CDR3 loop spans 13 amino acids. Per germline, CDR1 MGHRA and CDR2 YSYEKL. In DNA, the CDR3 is TGCGCCAGCAGCCATCTCGCGGGGGGAGTGGAGTTCTTC. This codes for CASSHLAGGVEFF.

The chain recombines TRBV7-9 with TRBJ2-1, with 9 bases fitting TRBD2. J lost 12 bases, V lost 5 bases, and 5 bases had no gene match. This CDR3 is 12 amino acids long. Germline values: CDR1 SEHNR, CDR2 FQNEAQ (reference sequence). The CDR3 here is CASSPGLAWQFF. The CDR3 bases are TGTGCCAGCAGCCCTGGACTAGCGTGGCAGTTCTTC.

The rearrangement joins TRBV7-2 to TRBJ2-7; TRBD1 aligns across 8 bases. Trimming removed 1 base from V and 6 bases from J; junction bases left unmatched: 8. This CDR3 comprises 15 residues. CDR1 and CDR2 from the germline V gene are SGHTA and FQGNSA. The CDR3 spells CASSLDRGQGSEQYF. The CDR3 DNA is TGTGCCAGCAGCTTAGATCGAGGACAGGGAAGCGAGCAGTACTTC.

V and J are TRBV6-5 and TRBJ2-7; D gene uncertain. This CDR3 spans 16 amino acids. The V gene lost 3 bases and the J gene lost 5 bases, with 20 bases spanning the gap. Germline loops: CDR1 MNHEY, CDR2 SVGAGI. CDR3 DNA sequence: TGTGCCAGCAGTTATTCGAAGGCCTCCCCTCGAGACGAGCAGTACTTC. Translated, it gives CASSYSKASPRDEQYF.

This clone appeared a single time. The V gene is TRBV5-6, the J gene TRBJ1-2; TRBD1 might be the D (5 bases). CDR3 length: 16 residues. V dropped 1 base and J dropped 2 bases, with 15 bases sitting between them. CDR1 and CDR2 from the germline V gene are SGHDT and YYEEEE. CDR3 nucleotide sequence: TGTGCCAGCAGCTTGTGGACTGCTGGGGGAAACTATGGCTACACCTTC. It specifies CASSLWTAGGNYGYTF. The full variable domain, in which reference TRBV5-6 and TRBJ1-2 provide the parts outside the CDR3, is DAGVTQSPTHLIKTRGQQVTLRCSPKSGHDTVSWYQQALGQGPQFIFQYYEEEERQRGNFPDRFSGHQFPNYSSELNVNALLLGDSALYLCASSLWTAGGNYGYTFGSGTRLTVV.

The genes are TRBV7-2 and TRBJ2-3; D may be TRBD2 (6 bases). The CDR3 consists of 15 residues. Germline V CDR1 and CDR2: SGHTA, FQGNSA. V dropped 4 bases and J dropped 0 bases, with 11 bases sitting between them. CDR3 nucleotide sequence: TGTGCCAGCAGCTCACGGAGGGGCAGCACAGATACGCAGTATTTT. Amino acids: CASSSRRGSTDTQYF.

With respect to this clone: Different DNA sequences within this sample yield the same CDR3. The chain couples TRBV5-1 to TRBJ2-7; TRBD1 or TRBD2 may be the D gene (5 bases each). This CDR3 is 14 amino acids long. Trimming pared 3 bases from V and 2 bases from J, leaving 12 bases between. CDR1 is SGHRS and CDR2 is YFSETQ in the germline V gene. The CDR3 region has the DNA TGCGCCAGCAGCTCCCGGGACCCTCCCTACGAGCAGTACTTC. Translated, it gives CASSSRDPPYEQYF.

CDR3 sequence reads: CASSLGTGKQFF. The CDR3 nucleotides read TGTGCCAGCAGCTTAGGAACGGGCAAGCAGTTCTTC. The V call is TRBV7-8, the J call TRBJ2-1; D remains unclear. CDR1 is SGHVS, CDR2 FQNEAQ, per germline. The CDR3 extends over 12 amino acids. V was cut by 1 base and J by 11 bases, with 9 bases left in between.

The CDR3 spells CASSQDYGGEVNEQFF. The CDR3, as DNA: TGCGCCAGCAGCCAAGATTACGGGGGGGAGGTAAATGAGCAGTTCTTC. The chain is built from TRBV4-3 and TRBJ2-1, with 8 bases that match TRBD2. There are 16 residues in the CDR3. Trimming took 0 bases from V and 7 from J; bases not matched to a gene: 8. Germline CDR1 and CDR2: LGHNA and YSLEER.